This T cell receptor beta chain was captured in a study of blood T cell repertoires in COVID-19 (dated by TCRdb to the early 2020s). In the study overall: Samples covering the acute and convalescent phases of COVID-19 were provided by collaborators in the United States, Italy and Spain. Deeply sampled blood TCRbeta repertoires from subjects exposed to, actively infected with, or recovered from COVID-19 were included in the dataset. The samples were drawn from the first 160 participants of the ongoing ImmuneRACE study and from some 1,300 subjects provided by 6 global collaborators. The repertoires were made available in a free public database intended to serve as a resource for research on the immune response to SARS-CoV-2. The material from the prospective study consisted of cDNA or gDNA derived from T cells, B-cell-depleted T cells, or PBMCs. HLA class I and class II types, where available, came from metadata supplied by the sample provider rather than from assay-based typing. Nearly every sample came with metadata listing a de-identified subject ID, COVID-19 status, age in years and sex. On the study overall, not on this receptor specifically: The quantity of clinical and demographic metadata differed by source and by participant and was supplied without curation.

Participants in the prospective study were aged roughly 18 to 100 years, lived in under 30 United States geographic areas, and enrolled through a virtual design. In the prospective study, participants were assigned to cohorts based on the clinical history participants reported in a screening survey and a study questionnaire. In the prospective study, whole blood, serum and a nasopharyngeal or oropharyngeal swab were collected from each participant by mobile phlebotomists. Over an approximately two-month period, participants in the prospective study had the option of providing additional blood draws and questionnaires. Before DNA extraction, prospective study blood samples were shipped either frozen or at room temperature. In the case of this clone: Its antigen specificity is not known. No per-base quality is available; no much larger clone lies one base away.

TCRbeta CDR3 regions were amplified from genomic DNA using the immunoSEQ Assay, a bias-controlled multiplex PCR. The paper's processing steps were these. The number of nucleated cells in each sample was estimated from the amplification of reference gene primers within the assay. Sequence reads were collapsed and filtered to measure the absolute abundance of every unique TCRbeta CDR3 rearrangement. For each sample, productive Simpson clonality was calculated by taking the square root of Simpson's diversity index across productive rearrangements. Imported from immuneACCESS, the table was reduced by TCRdb to in-frame sequences with V and J called. These copies leave out some clones; in studies compared against another copy, an unresolved V gene accounts for under half, and the cause of the remainder is not known. From that table come the V and J calls and clone size; the DNA was used to work out D and trimming. The sample data list approximately 150,000 clones, and about 81% of these were observed just once. The ten largest account for 2.4% of the sample.

This receptor was taken from a man between 35 and 55 years old with acute COVID-19. The sequencing sample was made of PBMCs or T cells enriched from blood (not recorded which).

The sequenced DNA: TGTGCCAGCAGCCAAGAGGAACAGGGGAACGAGCAGTACTTC. It translates to CASSQEEQGNEQYF. The chain employs TRBV3-1 (or the pseudogene TRBV3-2) and TRBJ2-7; TRBD1 aligns with 7 central bases. The CDR3 goes from the cysteine to the phenylalanine over 14 residues. Only the CDR3 portion is preserved as DNA: 42 bases, with reading frame beginning at the first base. CDR1 LGHDT and CDR2 YNNKEL are derived from the germline V gene (reference sequence). Trimming takes 0 bases off V and 5 bases off J; junction bases not matched to a gene: 4.